This T cell receptor (beta chain) was observed in a study of T cells in Graves' hyperthyroidism and ophthalmopathy. In the case of this clonotype: Its antigen is not identified. A read error may account for a junction end that differs from germline.

Template material for amplifying TCR beta CDR3 regions consisted of RNA transcripts. TCR CDR3 regions were first amplified by RT-PCR with HTBI primers. TCRdb analysed the multiplex PCR reads with MiXCR anew, one entry per CDR3 protein. The sample lists 450,000 to 700,000 distinct CDR3 sequences, 40% to 55% seen once, with 7.5% to 8.5% in the top ten. Patients aged 18 to 65 with hyperthyroidism were newly diagnosed, with duration under 2 months. Criteria for exclusion of patients were uncontrolled infection, other autoimmune disease, pregnancy or lactation. Points from the study as a whole: Among thyroid clonotypes expanded above 0.001, most also appeared in blood.

This clonotype was sampled from a woman aged 18-29 years with Graves' hyperthyroidism. The sample comprised peripheral blood or thyroid tissue (not recorded which).

The CDR3 sequence is CTSGHSNSQGSEQYF. The DNA of the CDR3 is TGCACCAGCGGCCACTCAAATAGCCAAGGTAGCGAGCAGTACTTC. This chain uses TRBV11-1 with TRBJ2-7; D may be TRBD2 (5 bases). This CDR3 has 15 amino acids. CDR1 and CDR2 (germline): SGHAT, FQDESV (reference sequence).